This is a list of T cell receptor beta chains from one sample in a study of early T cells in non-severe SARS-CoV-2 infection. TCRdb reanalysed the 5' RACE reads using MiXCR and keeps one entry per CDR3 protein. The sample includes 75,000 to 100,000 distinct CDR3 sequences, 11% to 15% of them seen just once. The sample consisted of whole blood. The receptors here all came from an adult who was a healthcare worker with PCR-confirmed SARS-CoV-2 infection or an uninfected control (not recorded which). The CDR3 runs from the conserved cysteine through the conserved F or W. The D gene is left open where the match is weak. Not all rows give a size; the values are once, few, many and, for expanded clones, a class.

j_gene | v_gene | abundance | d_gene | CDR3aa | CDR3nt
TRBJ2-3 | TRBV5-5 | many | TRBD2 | CASSLGGGAKDTQYF | TGTGCCAGCAGCTTGGGCGGGGGGGCGAAAGATACGCAGTATTTT
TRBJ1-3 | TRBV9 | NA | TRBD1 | CASSVSGGLPLVPSGNTIYF | TGTGCCAGCAGCGTATCAGGGGGCTTGCCCCTCGTTCCCTCTGGAAACACCATATATTTT
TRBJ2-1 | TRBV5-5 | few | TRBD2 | CASSWEETSGDNEQFF | TGTGCCAGCAGCTGGGAAGAGACTAGCGGGGACAATGAGCAGTTCTTC
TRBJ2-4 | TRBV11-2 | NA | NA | CASSLGGGRAKNIQYF | TGTGCCAGCAGCTTAGGTGGAGGAAGAGCCAAAAACATTCAGTACTTC
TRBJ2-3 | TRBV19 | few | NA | CASRDSHSTDTQYF | TGTGCCAGTAGGGACAGCCATAGCACAGATACGCAGTATTTT
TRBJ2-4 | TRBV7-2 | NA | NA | CASSPQGGSIQYF | TGTGCCAGCAGCCCCCAGGGGGGGAGCATTCAGTACTTC
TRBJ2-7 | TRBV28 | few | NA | CASSQPGEVSRNEQYF | TGTGCCAGCAGCCAGCCGGGCGAAGTTTCTCGGAACGAGCAGTACTTC
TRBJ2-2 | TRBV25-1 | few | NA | CASKEGGDTGELFF | TGTGCCAGCAAGGAGGGAGGTGACACCGGGGAGCTGTTTTTT
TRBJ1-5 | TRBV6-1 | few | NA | CASSEGSENQPQHF | TGTGCCAGCAGTGAAGGGTCAGAAAATCAGCCCCAGCATTTT
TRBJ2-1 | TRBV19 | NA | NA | CASSMVWNRGGDEQFF | TGTGCCAGTAGTATGGTTTGGAACAGGGGAGGAGATGAGCAGTTCTTC
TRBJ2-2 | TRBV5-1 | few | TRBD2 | CASSIGTSVAGELFF | TGCGCCAGCAGCATCGGGACTAGCGTAGCCGGGGAGCTGTTTTTT
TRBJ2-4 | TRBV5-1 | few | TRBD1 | CASSFGQGNIQYF | TGCGCCAGCAGCTTCGGACAGGGAAACATTCAGTACTTC
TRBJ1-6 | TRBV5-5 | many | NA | CASSTSGAYNSPLHF | TGTGCCAGCAGCACCTCAGGGGCCTATAATTCACCCCTCCACTTT
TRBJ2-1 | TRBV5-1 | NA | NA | CASSPRLRGGYDEQFF | TGCGCCAGCAGCCCGAGGCTCAGGGGTGGTTACGATGAGCAGTTCTTC
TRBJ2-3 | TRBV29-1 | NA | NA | CSVGLGPDTQYF | TGCAGCGTCGGTCTAGGGCCAGATACGCAGTATTTT
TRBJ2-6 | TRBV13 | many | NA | CASSLGGGSSSGANVLTF | TGTGCCAGCAGCTTAGGAGGAGGCTCCAGCTCTGGGGCCAACGTCCTGACTTTC
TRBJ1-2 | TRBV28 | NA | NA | CAISLSRVSYGYTF | TGTGCCATCTCACTCTCCAGGGTTAGCTATGGCTACACCTTC
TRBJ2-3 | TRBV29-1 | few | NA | CSVGGTSTSTDTQYF | TGCAGCGTCGGAGGGACATCTACGTCCACAGATACGCAGTATTTT
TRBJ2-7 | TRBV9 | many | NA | CASSVDGAVHEQYF | TGTGCCAGCAGCGTAGACGGTGCCGTCCACGAGCAGTACTTC
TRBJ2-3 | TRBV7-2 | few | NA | CASSQDSGTDTQYF | TGTGCCAGCAGCCAAGACTCGGGTACAGATACGCAGTATTTT
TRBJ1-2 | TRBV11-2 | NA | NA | CASSQGTPTIYGYTF | TGTGCCAGCAGCCAGGGGACCCCTACTATATATGGCTACACCTTC
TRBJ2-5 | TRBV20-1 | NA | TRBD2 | CSATPSGGGFETQYF | TGCAGTGCGACCCCTAGCGGGGGGGGTTTCGAGACCCAGTACTTC
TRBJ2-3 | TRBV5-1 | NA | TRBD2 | CASAGLAEFTDTQYF | TGCGCCAGCGCGGGGCTAGCGGAGTTCACAGATACGCAGTATTTT
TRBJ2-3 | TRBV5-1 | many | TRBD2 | CASSWASGQDTQYF | TGCGCCAGCAGCTGGGCTAGCGGACAAGATACGCAGTATTTT
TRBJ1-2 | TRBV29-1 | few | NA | CSVVRVTGYTF | TGCAGCGTTGTTAGGGTCACTGGCTACACCTTC
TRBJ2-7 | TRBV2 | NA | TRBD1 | CASSEGPGQSSYEQYF | TGTGCCAGCAGTGAAGGTCCGGGACAGAGCTCCTACGAGCAGTACTTC
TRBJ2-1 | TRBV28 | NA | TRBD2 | CASTPLAGVSYEQFF | TGTGCCAGCACCCCACTAGCGGGGGTCTCGTATGAGCAGTTCTTC
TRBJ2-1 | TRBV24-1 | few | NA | CATSQPGRDEQFF | TGTGCCACCAGCCAACCAGGGCGTGATGAGCAGTTCTTC